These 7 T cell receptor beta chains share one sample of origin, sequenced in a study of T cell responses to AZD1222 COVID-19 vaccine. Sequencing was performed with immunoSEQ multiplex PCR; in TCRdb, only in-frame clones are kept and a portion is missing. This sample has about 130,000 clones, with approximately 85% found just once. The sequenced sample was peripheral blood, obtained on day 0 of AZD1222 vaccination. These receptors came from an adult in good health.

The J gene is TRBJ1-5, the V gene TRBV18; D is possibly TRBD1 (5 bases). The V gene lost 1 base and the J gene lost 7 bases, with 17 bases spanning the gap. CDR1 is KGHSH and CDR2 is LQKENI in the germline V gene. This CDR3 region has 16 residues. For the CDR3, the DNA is TGTGCCAGCTCACCACGTGACGGGGGATCAGGGCAGCCCCAGCATTTT. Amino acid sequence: CASSPRDGGSGQPQHF. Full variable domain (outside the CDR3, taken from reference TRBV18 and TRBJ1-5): NAGVMQNPRHLVRRRGQEARLRCSPMKGHSHVYWYRQLPEEGLKFMVYLQKENIIDESGMPKERFSAEFPKEGPSILRIQQVVRGDSAAYFCASSPRDGGSGQPQHFGDGTRLSIL.

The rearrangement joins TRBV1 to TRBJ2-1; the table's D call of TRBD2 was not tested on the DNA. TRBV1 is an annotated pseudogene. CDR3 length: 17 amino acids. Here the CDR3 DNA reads TGCACCAGCAGCCATCCGGGACTAGCGGGGCCCTACAATGAGCAGTTCTTC. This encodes CTSSHPGLAGPYNEQFF.

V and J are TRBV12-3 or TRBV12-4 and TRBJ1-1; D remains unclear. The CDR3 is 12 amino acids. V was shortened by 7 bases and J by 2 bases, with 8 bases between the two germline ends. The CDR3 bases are TGTGCCAGCATCCTCCTAAACACTGAAGCTTTCTTT. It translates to CASILLNTEAFF.

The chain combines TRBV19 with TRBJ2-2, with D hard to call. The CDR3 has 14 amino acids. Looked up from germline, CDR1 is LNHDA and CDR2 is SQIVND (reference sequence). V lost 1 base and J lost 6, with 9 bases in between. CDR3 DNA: TGTGCCAGTAGTATAGTTCCTGTGGCCGGGGAGCTGTTTTTT. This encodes CASSIVPVAGELFF.

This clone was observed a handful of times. The CDR3 nucleotides read TGTGCCAGCAGTATTGATGAGGGTGCACCTCTGAACACTGAAGCTTTCTTT. Its translation: CASSIDEGAPLNTEAFF. The V gene is TRBV11-2, the J gene TRBJ1-1; no clear D gene. CDR3 length: 17 amino acids. The germline V gene encodes CDR1 SGHAT and CDR2 FQNNGV. The V end lost 6 bases, the J end lost 0 bases, and 20 bases lay between the germline ends.

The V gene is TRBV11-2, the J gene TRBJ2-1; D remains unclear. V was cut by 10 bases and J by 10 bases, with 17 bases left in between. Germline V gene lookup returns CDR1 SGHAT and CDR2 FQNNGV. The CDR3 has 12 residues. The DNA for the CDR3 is TGTGCCATCCTAAGAGGCGGCAAGGAGCAGTTCTTC. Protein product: CAILRGGKEQFF.

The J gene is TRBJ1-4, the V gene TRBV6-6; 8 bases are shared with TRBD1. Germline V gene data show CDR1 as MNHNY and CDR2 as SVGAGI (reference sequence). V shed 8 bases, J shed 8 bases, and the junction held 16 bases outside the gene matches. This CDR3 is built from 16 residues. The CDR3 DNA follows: TGTGCCAGCGGTAGATCAGGGGGCGCAAGGGTGGAAAAACTGTTTTTT. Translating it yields CASGRSGGARVEKLFF.